The 18 T cell receptor beta chains below all came from one sample that was sequenced in a study of blood T cell repertoires in COVID-19. Libraries were prepared by immunoSEQ multiplex PCR; TCRdb keeps only in-frame clonotypes and omits some of them. This sample has about 120,000 clones, with roughly 88% found just once. What was sequenced was peripheral blood. The receptors were sampled from a man aged 50-59 years with acute or convalescent COVID-19.

V gene TRBV5-3 combines with J gene TRBJ2-2, with TRBD1 matching over 9 bases. TRBV5-3 falls under the ORF class, with uncertain function. V trimming: 1 base; J trimming: 3 bases; junction bases outside the gene matches: 7. CDR3 size: 17 residues. The CDR3 DNA is TGTGCCAGAAGCTTGTGGACGTGGACAGGGGACACCGGGGAGCTGTTTTTT. This codes for CARSLWTWTGDTGELFF.

The chain is built from TRBV15 and TRBJ2-7, with 11 bases matching TRBD2. The CDR3 covers 16 residues. Germline V lookup: CDR1 LNHNV, CDR2 YYDKDF (reference sequence). Trimming at V came to 2 bases and at J to 0 bases, leaving 3 bases not matched to a gene. The CDR3 bases are TGTGCCACCAGCAGACTAGCGGGGGGAAGCTCCTACGAGCAGTACTTC. Translating gives CATSRLAGGSSYEQYF.

The genes are TRBV2 and TRBJ2-7, with a weak D call TRBD1 (6 bases). Trimming removed 4 bases from V and 0 bases from J, with 16 bases in between. CDR1 SNHLY and CDR2 FYNNEI come from the germline V gene. The CDR3 sequence is 16 residues long. The CDR3 DNA reads as TGTGCCAGCAGTGCAGCCGCCGGACAGAGCTCCTACGAGCAGTACTTC. It codes for CASSAAAGQSSYEQYF.

This rearrangement joins TRBV14 to TRBJ2-3; the D gene is possibly TRBD2 (6 bases). Germline values: CDR1 SGHDN, CDR2 FVKESK. Trimming took 4 bases from V and 4 from J, leaving 9 bases between them. This CDR3 has 13 residues. The chain's CDR3 is CASSRWGADTQYF. The CDR3, as DNA: TGTGCCAGCAGCCGCTGGGGGGCAGATACGCAGTATTTT.

The CDR3 sequence: CASSYESGGAGEQFF. DNA of the CDR3: TGTGCCAGCAGTTACGAGAGCGGGGGGGCCGGTGAGCAGTTCTTC. The chain employs TRBV6-5 and TRBJ2-1, with TRBD2 matching over 10 bases. The CDR3 is 15 residues long. Germline V gene data show CDR1 as MNHEY and CDR2 as SVGAGI. After removal of 2 bases from V and 9 bases from J, the junction contained 7 bases not matched to a gene.

This clone has just one count. The genes are TRBV5-1 and TRBJ2-1; 11 positions match TRBD2. The V segment lost 0 bases and the J segment 0 bases; nucleotides outside the gene matches: 8. Per the germline V gene, CDR1 is SGHRS and CDR2 is YFSETQ. The CDR3 is made up of 19 amino acids. CDR3 in DNA: TGCGCCAGCAGCTTGGCGAGGACTAGCGGGCTGAGCTCCTACAATGAGCAGTTCTTC. Translating gives CASSLARTSGLSSYNEQFF.

This clone showed up just once. The chain links TRBV2 to TRBJ1-6; TRBD1 matches 11 bases. There are 16 residues in the CDR3. Per germline, CDR1 SNHLY and CDR2 FYNNEI. V dropped 5 bases and J dropped 6; count of bases not matched to a gene: 6. The CDR3: CASSIGQGAFNSPLHF. The CDR3 DNA is TGTGCCAGCAGTATAGGACAGGGGGCGTTTAATTCACCCCTCCACTTT.

The genes are TRBV18 and TRBJ1-5; TRBD1 agrees at 8 bases. Unmatched junction bases numbered 3, after V lost 3 bases and J lost 5 bases. Germline lookup yields CDR1 KGHSH and CDR2 LQKENI. The CDR3 extends over 14 amino acids. CDR3 in amino acids: CASSPMDRDQPQHF. The DNA for the CDR3 is TGTGCCAGCTCACCTATGGACAGGGATCAGCCCCAGCATTTT.

The chain carries TRBV11-1 and TRBJ1-1; D remains unclear. The V and J ends lost 5 bases and 8 bases respectively, with 15 bases between them. Looked up from germline, CDR1 is SGHAT and CDR2 is FQDESV (reference sequence). The CDR3 is 13 amino acids. The CDR3 sequence is CASSPHTAGEAFF. CDR3 coding DNA: TGTGCCAGCAGCCCCCATACGGCGGGGGAAGCTTTCTTT.

J is TRBJ1-1 and V is TRBV27, with D possibly matching TRBD1 (5 bases). V lost 2 bases, J lost 6 bases, and 16 bases lay in between. The CDR3 loop spans 15 amino acids. The germline gives CDR1 MNHEY, CDR2 SMNVEV (reference sequence). The CDR3 protein is CASSLRTRVGAEAFF. CDR3 sequence (DNA): TGTGCCAGCAGTTTAAGGACCAGGGTAGGCGCTGAAGCTTTCTTT.

In its sample, this clone was seen once. This chain uses TRBV5-4 with TRBJ2-1, with D unclear. The length of the CDR3 is 14 residues. The germline CDR1 and CDR2 sequences are SGHNT and YYREEE (reference sequence). Trimming shortened V by 5 bases and J by 8 bases, and 17 bases separated the two germline ends. CDR3 region: CASRSYSSSHEQFF. The CDR3 nucleotides read TGTGCCAGCAGATCCTACTCCTCTTCCCATGAGCAGTTCTTC.

The chain's CDR3 is CASSIAGPPNYGYTF. The DNA of the CDR3 is TGTGCCAGTAGTATAGCAGGGCCTCCTAACTATGGCTACACCTTC. The chain joins TRBV19 to TRBJ1-2, with a weak D call TRBD1 (5 bases). The CDR3 totals 15 residues. With 1 base removed from V and 0 bases from J, the gap between germline ends came to 9 bases. The V gene's germline CDR1 is LNHDA and CDR2 SQIVND (reference sequence).

The rearrangement uses TRBV10-3 and TRBJ1-4; 10 bases agree with TRBD1. In germline, CDR1 is ENHRY, CDR2 SYGVKD. This CDR3 is built from 17 residues. V was pared by 0 bases and J by 8 bases, with 9 bases of the junction left unmatched. CDR3 coding DNA: TGTGCCATCAGTGAGTCAAGTCGGGGACAGGGGAAGGAAAAACTGTTTTTT. The encoded protein is CAISESSRGQGKEKLFF.

The rearrangement joins TRBV12-5 to TRBJ2-7; TRBD1 is a possible D gene (7 bases). This CDR3 is 17 amino acids long. In germline, CDR1 is LGHNT, CDR2 FRNRAP. V lost 6 bases, J lost 1 base, and 22 bases lay in between. The CDR3, as DNA: TGTGCTAGTGGACCGATAAACCCCAGGGGGAGGTCCTACGAGCAGTACTTC. This translates into CASGPINPRGRSYEQYF. Full variable domain (missing parts from reference TRBV12-5 and TRBJ2-7): DARVTQTPRHKVTEMGQEVTMRCQPILGHNTVFWYRQTMMQGLELLAYFRNRAPLDDSGMPKDRFSAEMPDATLATLKIQPSEPRDSAVYFCASGPINPRGRSYEQYFGPGTRLTVT.

The genes are TRBV4-1 and TRBJ2-5, with TRBD2 matching over 8 bases. The CDR3 extends over 15 amino acids. Trimming cost V 1 base and J 3 bases; bases outside gene matches: 4. The germline V gene encodes CDR1 MGHRA and CDR2 YSYEKL. In DNA form, the CDR3 reads TGCGCCAGCAGCCAAGGGACTAGCCCCAAAGAGACCCAGTACTTC. This codes for CASSQGTSPKETQYF.

The DNA for the CDR3 is TGCGCCAGCAGCTTGGCAGGTCCAATTACCGGGGAGCTGTTTTTT. This gives the protein CASSLAGPITGELFF. The V and J genes are TRBV5-1 and TRBJ2-2; unclear D gene. V was trimmed by 0 bases and J by 5 bases, leaving 11 bases between them. CDR1 SGHRS and CDR2 YFSETQ come from the germline V gene. CDR3 length: 15 residues.

The chain combines TRBV28 with TRBJ1-2, with 7 nucleotides matching TRBD1. The germline V gene encodes CDR1 MDHEN and CDR2 SYDVKM. Germline trimming cut 5 bases from V and 5 bases from J; bases unmatched to any gene: 11. CDR3 size: 15 residues. DNA for the CDR3: TGTGCCAGCAGTCCCCCGTTAGGGGGCGGGTATGGCTACACCTTC. This codes for CASSPPLGGGYGYTF.

The rearrangement links TRBV5-1 to TRBJ1-2; 9 bases match TRBD1. Germline loops: CDR1 SGHRS, CDR2 YFSETQ. The length of the CDR3 is 15 residues. The J segment lost 8 bases and the V segment lost 0 bases, leaving 8 bases of the junction unmatched. The CDR3 DNA reads as TGCGCCAGCAGCTTGGCTGGACAGGGGCAATGGGGCTACACCTTC. It is translated as CASSLAGQGQWGYTF.